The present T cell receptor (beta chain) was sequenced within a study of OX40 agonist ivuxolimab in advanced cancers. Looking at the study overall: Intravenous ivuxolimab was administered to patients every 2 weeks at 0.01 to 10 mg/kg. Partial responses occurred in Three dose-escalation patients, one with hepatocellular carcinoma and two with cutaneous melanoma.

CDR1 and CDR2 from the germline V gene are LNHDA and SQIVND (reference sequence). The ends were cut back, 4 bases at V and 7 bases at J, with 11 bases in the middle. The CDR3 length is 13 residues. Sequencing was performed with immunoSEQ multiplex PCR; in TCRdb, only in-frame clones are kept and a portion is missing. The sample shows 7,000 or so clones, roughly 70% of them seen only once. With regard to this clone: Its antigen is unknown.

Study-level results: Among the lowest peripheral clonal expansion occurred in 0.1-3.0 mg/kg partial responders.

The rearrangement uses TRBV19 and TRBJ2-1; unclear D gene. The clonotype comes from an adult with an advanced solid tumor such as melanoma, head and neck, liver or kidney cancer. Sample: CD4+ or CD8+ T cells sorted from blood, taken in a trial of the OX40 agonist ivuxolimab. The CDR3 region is CASSTRSRNEQFF. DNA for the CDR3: TGTGCCAGTAGTACCCGGTCCCGGAATGAGCAGTTCTTC.